This T cell receptor beta chain was sequenced during a study of post-analysis software for immune sequencing data. Broader study findings: With TRBV5-6, TRBV5-1 and TRBV20-1 included, about 5 TRBV segments were more frequent in patients than in controls.

Concerning this clonotype itself: What it binds is unknown.

The authors incorporated unique molecular identifiers into the TCR beta cDNA libraries. Using its own MiXCR run on the PCR reads, TCRdb lists one record per CDR3 protein. The data contain hundreds of thousands of distinct CDR3 sequences, approximately 59% of them singletons. The germline V gene encodes CDR1 MGHRA and CDR2 YSYEKL. The CDR3 loop spans 16 amino acids. Trimming left V 1 base short and J 0 bases short, with 10 bases between. Sequencing was carried out using blood. The clonotype comes from a girl under 10 years old with multiple sclerosis. The chain is built from TRBV4-1 and TRBJ2-1, with D hard to call. The DNA for the CDR3 is TGCGCCAGCAGCCAAGCTCCTGGCAGCTCCTACAATGAGCAGTTCTTC. Its protein is CASSQAPGSSYNEQFF.